The entry that follows covers one T cell receptor (beta chain) sequence. This specimen comes from a study of blood T cell repertoires in COVID-19. Study-wide context: Spain, Italy and the United States supplied samples that represented acute and convalescent COVID-19. From T cells, B-cell-depleted T cells, or PBMCs came the material, which was cDNA or gDNA.

V was trimmed by 3 bases and J by 7 bases, leaving 16 bases between them. Germline V gene data show CDR1 as SGHRS and CDR2 as YFSETQ. This CDR3 is 14 amino acids long. The protocol was immunoSEQ multiplex PCR, while the TCRdb copy is restricted to in-frame clones and leaves out a portion. The sample lists 220,000 or so clones; about 90% were seen once. Researchers sorted participants into cohorts using their self-reported clinical history. Exposed participants encountered a COVID-19 case during the 2 weeks preceding study entry. V is TRBV5-1 and J is TRBJ1-2; D may be TRBD1 (5 bases). This TCR came from a man aged 45-65 years who had been exposed to COVID-19. Specimen: PBMCs or T cells enriched from blood (not recorded which). In DNA, the CDR3 is TGCGCCAGCAGCTGGAATTCCAGGGTTAGTGGCTACACCTTC. Its protein is CASSWNSRVSGYTF.